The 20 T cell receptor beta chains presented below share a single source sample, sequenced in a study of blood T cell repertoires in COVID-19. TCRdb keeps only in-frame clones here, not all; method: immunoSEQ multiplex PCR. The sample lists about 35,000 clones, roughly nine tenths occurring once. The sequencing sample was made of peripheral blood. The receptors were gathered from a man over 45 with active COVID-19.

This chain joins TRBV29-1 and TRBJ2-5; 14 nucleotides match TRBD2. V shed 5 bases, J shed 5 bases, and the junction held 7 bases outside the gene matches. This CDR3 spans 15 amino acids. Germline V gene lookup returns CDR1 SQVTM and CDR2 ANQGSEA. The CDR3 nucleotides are TGCAGCGTTCCTGGGACTAGCGGGAGTGGGGAGACCCAGTACTTC. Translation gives CSVPGTSGSGETQYF.

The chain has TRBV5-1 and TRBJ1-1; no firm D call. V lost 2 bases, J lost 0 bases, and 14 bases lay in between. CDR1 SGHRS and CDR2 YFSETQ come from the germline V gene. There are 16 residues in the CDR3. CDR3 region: CASSFTSQVLNTEAFF. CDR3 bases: TGCGCCAGCAGCTTTACATCCCAGGTGCTGAACACTGAAGCTTTCTTT. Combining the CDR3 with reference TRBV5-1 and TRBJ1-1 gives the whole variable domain KAGVTQTPRYLIKTRGQQVTLSCSPISGHRSVSWYQQTPGQGLQFLFEYFSETQRNKGNFPGRFSGRQFSNSRSEMNVSTLELGDSALYLCASSFTSQVLNTEAFFGQGTRLTVV.

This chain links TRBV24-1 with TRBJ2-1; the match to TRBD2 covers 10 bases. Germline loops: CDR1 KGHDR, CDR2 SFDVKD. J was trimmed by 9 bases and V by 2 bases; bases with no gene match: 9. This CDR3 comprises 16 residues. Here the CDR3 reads CATSDSSGRVWGEQFF. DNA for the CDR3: TGTGCCACCAGTGATTCCAGCGGGAGGGTCTGGGGTGAGCAGTTCTTC.

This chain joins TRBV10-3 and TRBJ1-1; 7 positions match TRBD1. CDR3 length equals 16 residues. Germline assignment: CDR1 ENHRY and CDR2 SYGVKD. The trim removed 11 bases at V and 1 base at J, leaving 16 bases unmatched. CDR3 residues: CAASGGAGQRNTEAFF. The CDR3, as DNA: TGTGCCGCCTCAGGTGGGGCGGGACAGCGGAACACTGAAGCTTTCTTT.

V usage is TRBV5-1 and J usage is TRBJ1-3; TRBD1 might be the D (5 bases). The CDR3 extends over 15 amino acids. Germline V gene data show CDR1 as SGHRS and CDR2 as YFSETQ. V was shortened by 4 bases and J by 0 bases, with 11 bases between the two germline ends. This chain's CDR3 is CASSQGLSSGNTIYF. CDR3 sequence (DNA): TGCGCCAGCAGCCAGGGACTGAGCTCTGGAAACACCATATATTTT. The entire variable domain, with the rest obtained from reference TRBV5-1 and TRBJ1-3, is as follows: KAGVTQTPRYLIKTRGQQVTLSCSPISGHRSVSWYQQTPGQGLQFLFEYFSETQRNKGNFPGRFSGRQFSNSRSEMNVSTLELGDSALYLCASSQGLSSGNTIYFGEGSWLTVV.

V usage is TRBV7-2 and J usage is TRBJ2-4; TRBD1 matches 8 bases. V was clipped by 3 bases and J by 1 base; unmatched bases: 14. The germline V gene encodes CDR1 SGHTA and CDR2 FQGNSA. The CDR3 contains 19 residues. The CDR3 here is CASSFRTGWDLAAKNIQYF. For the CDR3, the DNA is TGTGCCAGCAGCTTCAGGACAGGGTGGGACTTAGCGGCCAAAAACATTCAGTACTTC.

The CDR3 sequence: CASSLQGNTEAFF. In nucleotides, the CDR3 is TGTGCCAGCAGTCTTCAGGGAAACACTGAAGCTTTCTTT. The chain is built from TRBV6-1 and TRBJ1-1, with D possibly being TRBD1 (5 bases). The ends were cut back, 5 bases at V and 2 bases at J, with 9 bases in the middle. Germline V gene lookup returns CDR1 MNHNS and CDR2 SASEGT. CDR3 length equals 13 residues.

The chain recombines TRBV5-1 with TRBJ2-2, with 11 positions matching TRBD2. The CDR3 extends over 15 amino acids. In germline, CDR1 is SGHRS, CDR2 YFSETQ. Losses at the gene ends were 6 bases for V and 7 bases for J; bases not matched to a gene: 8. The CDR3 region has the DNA TGCGCCAGCACCGACCGGACTAGCGGGCTCGGGGAGCTGTTTTTT. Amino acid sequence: CASTDRTSGLGELFF.

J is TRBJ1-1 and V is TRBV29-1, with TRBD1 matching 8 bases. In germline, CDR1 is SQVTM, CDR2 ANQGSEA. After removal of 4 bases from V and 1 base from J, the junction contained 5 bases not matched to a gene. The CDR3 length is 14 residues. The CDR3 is CSVAWTGPNTEAFF. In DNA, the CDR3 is TGCAGCGTTGCGTGGACAGGGCCGAACACTGAAGCTTTCTTT. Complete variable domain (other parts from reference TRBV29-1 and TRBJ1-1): SAVISQKPSRDICQRGTSLTIQCQVDSQVTMMFWYRQQPGQSLTLIATANQGSEATYESGFVIDKFPISRPNLTFSTLTVSNMSPEDSSIYLCSVAWTGPNTEAFFGQGTRLTVV.

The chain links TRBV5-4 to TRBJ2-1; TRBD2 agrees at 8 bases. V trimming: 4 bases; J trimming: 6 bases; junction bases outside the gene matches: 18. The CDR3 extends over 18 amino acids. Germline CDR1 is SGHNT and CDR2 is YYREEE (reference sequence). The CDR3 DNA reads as TGTGCCAGCAGCGGGGGTTCACCGGGACTAGTTGGGGCCAATGAGCAGTTCTTC. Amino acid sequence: CASSGGSPGLVGANEQFF.

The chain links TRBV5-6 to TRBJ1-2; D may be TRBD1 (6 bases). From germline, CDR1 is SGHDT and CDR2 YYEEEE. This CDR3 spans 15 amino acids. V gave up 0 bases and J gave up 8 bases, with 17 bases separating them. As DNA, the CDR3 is TGTGCCAGCAGCTTGGCCGTAGGGGGTGTATCCGGCTACACCTTC. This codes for CASSLAVGGVSGYTF.

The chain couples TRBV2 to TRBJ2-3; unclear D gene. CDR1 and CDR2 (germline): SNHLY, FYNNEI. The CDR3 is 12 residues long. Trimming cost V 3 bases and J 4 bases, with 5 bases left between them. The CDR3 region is CASSESADTQYF. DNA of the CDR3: TGTGCCAGCAGTGAGAGCGCAGATACGCAGTATTTT.

This CDR3 is CASSQPRGAGELFF. CDR3 in DNA: TGCGCCAGCAGCCAACCGCGGGGGGCCGGGGAGCTGTTTTTT. The chain is built from TRBV4-1 and TRBJ2-2, with 8 bases identical to TRBD2. Germline V CDR1 and CDR2: MGHRA, YSYEKL. The CDR3 runs 14 residues. Trimming took 2 bases from V and 6 from J; bases not matched to a gene: 2.

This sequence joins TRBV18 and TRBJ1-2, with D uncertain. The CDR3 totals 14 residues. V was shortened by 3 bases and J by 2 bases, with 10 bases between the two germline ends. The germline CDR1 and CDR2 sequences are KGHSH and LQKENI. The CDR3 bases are TGTGCCAGCTCACCCGGGAGAGAGAACTATGGCTACACCTTC. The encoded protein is CASSPGRENYGYTF.

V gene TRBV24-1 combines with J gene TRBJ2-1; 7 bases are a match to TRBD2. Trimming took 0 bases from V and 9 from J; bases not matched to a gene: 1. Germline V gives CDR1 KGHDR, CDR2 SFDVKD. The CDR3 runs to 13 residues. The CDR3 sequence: CATSDLGGGEQFF. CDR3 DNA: TGTGCCACCAGTGATTTGGGGGGGGGTGAGCAGTTCTTC.

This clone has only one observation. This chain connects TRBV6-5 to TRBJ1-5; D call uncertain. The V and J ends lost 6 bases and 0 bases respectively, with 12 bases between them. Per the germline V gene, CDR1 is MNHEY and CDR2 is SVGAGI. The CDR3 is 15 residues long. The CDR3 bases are TGTGCCAGCAGCCCGGTCCTGCGTAGCAATCAGCCCCAGCATTTT. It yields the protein CASSPVLRSNQPQHF.

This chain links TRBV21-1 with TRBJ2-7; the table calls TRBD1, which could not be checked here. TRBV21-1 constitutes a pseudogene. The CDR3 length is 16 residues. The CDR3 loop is CASSKGDTFYSSEQYF. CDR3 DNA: TGTGCCAGCAGCAAAGGGGACACCTTTTATTCGTCCGAGCAGTACTTC.

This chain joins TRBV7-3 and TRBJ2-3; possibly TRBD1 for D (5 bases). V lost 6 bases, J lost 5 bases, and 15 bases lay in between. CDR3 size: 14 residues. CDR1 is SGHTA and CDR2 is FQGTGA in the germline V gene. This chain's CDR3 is CASSQVGAIDTQYF. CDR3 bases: TGTGCCAGCAGTCAAGTTGGGGCAATAGATACGCAGTATTTT.

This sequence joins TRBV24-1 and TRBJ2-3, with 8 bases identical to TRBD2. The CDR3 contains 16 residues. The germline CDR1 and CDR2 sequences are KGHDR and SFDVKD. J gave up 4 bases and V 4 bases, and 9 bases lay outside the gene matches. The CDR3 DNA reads TGTGCCACCAGTGACCTCCCGGGACTAGATGCAGATACGCAGTATTTT. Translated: CATSDLPGLDADTQYF.

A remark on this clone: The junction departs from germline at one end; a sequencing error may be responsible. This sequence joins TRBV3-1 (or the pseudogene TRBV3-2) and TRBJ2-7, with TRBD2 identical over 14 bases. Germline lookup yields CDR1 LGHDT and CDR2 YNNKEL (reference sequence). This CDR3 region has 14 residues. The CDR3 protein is CASSLGLAGGRPTF. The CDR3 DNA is TGTGCCAGCAGCCTAGGACTAGCGGGGGGTCGGCCCACCTTC.